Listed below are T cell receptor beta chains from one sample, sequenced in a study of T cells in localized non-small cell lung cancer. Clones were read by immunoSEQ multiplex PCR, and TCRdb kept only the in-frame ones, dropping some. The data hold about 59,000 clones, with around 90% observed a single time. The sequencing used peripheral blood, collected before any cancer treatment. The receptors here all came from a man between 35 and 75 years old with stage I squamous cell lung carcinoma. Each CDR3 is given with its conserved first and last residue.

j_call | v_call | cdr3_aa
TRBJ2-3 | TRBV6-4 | CASSDFFSREERDTQYF
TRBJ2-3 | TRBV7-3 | CASSLLGTQGSVDTQYF
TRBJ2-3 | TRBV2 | CASRWGLAGGSDTQYF
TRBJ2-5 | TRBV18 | CASSPMSRRGETQYF
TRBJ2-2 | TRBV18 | CASSPQPGPAPAGELFF
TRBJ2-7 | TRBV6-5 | CASRMGLASSYEQYF
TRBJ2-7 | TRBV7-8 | CASSLGRGDSYEQYF
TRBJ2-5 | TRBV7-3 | CASSSGGAQETQYF
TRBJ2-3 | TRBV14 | CASSQDPGRADTQYF
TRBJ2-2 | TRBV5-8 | CASSSRLGLGDTGELFF
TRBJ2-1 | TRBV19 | CASSTSGRSPNEQFF
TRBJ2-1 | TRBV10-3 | CAISDGYEQFF
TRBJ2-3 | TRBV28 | CASSLLQRSGSGADTQYF
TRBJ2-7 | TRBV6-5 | CASSRRGNSEEQYF